This T cell receptor (beta chain) originates from a study of shared T cell receptors in the human thymus. This clone was counted only a few times. This CDR3 is also generated by other DNA sequences in the sample. Clones were read by immunoSEQ multiplex PCR, and TCRdb kept only the in-frame ones, dropping some. The sample holds about 660,000 clones, around 87% seen once. This sample also appeared in a second study, on human thymus T cells.

The TCR was taken from a boy less than two years old with a congenital heart defect. Source material: thymocytes.

The CDR3 spells CASSPGREEDNEQFF. CDR3 sequence (DNA): TGTGCCAGCTCGCCGGGGCGGGAGGAGGACAATGAGCAGTTCTTC. The gene calls are TRBV18 and TRBJ2-1, with 8 nucleotides matching TRBD2. The junction had 9 bases not matched to a gene; V was cut back by 6 bases and J by 5 bases. The V gene's germline CDR1 is KGHSH and CDR2 LQKENI. This CDR3 contains 15 residues.